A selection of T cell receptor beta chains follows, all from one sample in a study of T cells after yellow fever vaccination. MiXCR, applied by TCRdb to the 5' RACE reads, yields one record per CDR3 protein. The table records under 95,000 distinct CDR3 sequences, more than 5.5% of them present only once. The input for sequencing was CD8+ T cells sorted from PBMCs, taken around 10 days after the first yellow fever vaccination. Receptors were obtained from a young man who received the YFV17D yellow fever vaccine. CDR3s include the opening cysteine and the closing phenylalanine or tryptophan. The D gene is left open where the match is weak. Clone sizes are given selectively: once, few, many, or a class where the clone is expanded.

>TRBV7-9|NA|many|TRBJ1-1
CASSLRFLNTEAFF
TGTGCCAGCAGCTTACGGTTCCTGAACACTGAAGCTTTCTTT
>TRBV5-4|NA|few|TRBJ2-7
CASSLETESYNPLQDVDPYF
TGTGCCAGCAGCTTGGAGACAGAGAGCTATAACCCATTACAAGACGTGGATCCGTACTTC
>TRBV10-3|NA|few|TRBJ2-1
CAISEDNYNEQFF
TGTGCCATCAGTGAGGACAACTACAATGAGCAGTTCTTC
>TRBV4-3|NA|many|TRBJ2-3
CASSQDLLVGQRQYF
TGCGCCAGCAGCCAAGATCTTTTAGTTGGACAGAGGCAGTATTTT
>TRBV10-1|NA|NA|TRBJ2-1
CASSAGTRNYNEQFF
TGCGCCAGCAGTGCCGGGACAAGAAATTACAATGAGCAGTTCTTC
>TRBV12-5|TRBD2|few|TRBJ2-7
CASGLRGEGSYEQYF
TGTGCTAGTGGTCTCCGTGGGGAGGGCTCCTACGAGCAGTACTTC
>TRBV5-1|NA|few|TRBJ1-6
CASRHSGENSPLHF
TGCGCCAGCCGCCATAGCGGGGAAAATTCACCCCTCCACTTT
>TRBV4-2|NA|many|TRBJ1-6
CASSQEDGLGSPLHF
TGTGCCAGCAGCCAAGAAGACGGGCTGGGGTCTCCCCTCCACTTT
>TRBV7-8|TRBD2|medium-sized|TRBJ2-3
CASSPQRGGRDTQYF
TGTGCCAGCAGCCCCCAGCGGGGGGGCCGTGATACGCAGTATTTT
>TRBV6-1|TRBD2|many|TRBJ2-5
CASSGWGLAGEETQYF
TGTGCCAGCAGTGGCTGGGGACTAGCGGGGGAAGAGACCCAGTACTTC
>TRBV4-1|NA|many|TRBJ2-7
CASSQDPGASYEQYF
TGCGCCAGCAGCCAAGATCCCGGGGCATCCTACGAGCAGTACTTC
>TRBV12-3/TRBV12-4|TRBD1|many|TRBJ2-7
CATGQGGAYEQYF
TGTGCCACCGGACAGGGGGGAGCCTACGAGCAGTACTTC
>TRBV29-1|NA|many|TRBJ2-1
CSVEDYRVYNEQFF
TGCAGCGTTGAAGATTACAGGGTGTACAATGAGCAGTTCTTC
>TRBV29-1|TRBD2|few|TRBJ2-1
CSVRTSGYNEQFF
TGCAGCGTTCGGACTAGCGGTTACAATGAGCAGTTCTTC
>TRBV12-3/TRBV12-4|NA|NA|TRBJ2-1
CASTRGRTNEQFF
TGTGCCAGCACCAGGGGACGAACGAATGAGCAGTTCTTC
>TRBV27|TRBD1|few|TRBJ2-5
CASSADFPGTGIFEETQYF
TGTGCCAGCAGTGCAGACTTCCCGGGGACAGGGATTTTTGAAGAGACCCAGTACTTC
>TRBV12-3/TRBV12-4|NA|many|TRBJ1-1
CASSSSPEAFF
TGTGCCAGCAGTTCCTCTCCTGAAGCTTTCTTT
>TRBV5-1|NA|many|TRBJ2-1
CASSLAVLASNEQFF
TGCGCCAGCAGCTTGGCCGTTCTAGCAAGCAATGAGCAGTTCTTC
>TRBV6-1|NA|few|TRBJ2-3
CASSHDPADTQYF
TGTGCCAGCAGCCACGACCCGGCGGATACGCAGTATTTT
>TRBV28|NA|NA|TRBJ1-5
CASTTIRADSNQPQHF
TGTGCCAGCACCACCATTCGGGCAGATAGCAATCAGCCCCAGCATTTT
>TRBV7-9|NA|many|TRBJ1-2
CASSFSVMTGFYGYTF
TGTGCCAGCAGCTTTTCTGTCATGACGGGGTTCTATGGCTACACCTTC
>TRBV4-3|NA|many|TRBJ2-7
CASSQARGAYYEQYF
TGCGCCAGCAGCCAAGCCCGGGGGGCGTACTACGAGCAGTACTTC
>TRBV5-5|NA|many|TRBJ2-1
CASSLGAISEQFF
TGTGCCAGCAGCTTGGGAGCAATAAGTGAGCAGTTCTTC
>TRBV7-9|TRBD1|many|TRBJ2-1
CASSSTGTDNEQFF
TGTGCCAGCAGCTCGACAGGGACGGACAATGAGCAGTTCTTC
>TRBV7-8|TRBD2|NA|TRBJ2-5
CASSLRYPGGKQETQYF
TGTGCCAGCAGCTTACGGTACCCGGGGGGGAAGCAAGAGACCCAGTACTTC